This TCR beta chain was captured in a study of shared clonotypes between healthy human individuals. Study-level findings and limits: Read depth was anticipated to influence clonotype sharing among donors.

Authors' analysis steps: Junction-only sequences produced by ImmunoSEQ had no quality scores, so filtering differed. The repertoire was sequenced with immunoSEQ multiplex PCR; TCRdb's copy has only in-frame clones and lacks some. The V and J calls and clone size were taken over from that table, and D and trimming were inferred from the DNA. This table has about half a million clones, almost 80% appearing once. Comments on this clone: Its specificity is unknown.

Recent vaccinations or acute infections were absent in the healthy HIV-negative adult donors. Input material: PBMCs. The receptor was isolated from a woman in her 40s in good health. Some clones in this sample may be carry-over from other donors' samples.

The CDR3: CASSYVTDGGYTF. For the CDR3, the DNA is TGTGCCAGCAGTTACGTGACCGATGGCGGCTACACCTTC. This chain uses TRBV6-6 with TRBJ1-2; D gene uncertain. Germline V gene sequence: CDR1 MNHNY, CDR2 SVGAGI (reference sequence). Trimming left V 2 bases short and J 8 bases short, with 12 bases between. The CDR3 consists of 13 residues.